The 18 T cell receptor beta chains below come from one sample, sequenced in a study of cytomegalovirus exposure and HLA in healthy donors. Assay: immunoSEQ multiplex PCR; the TCRdb copy retains only in-frame clones and omits some. Among tens of thousands of clones listed, roughly 90% were seen once. The specimen was PBMCs. These TCRs come from a man younger than 30 in good health and CMV-seronegative.

This chain links TRBV6-6 with TRBJ2-5; 8 bases fit TRBD2. Germline trimming cut 10 bases from V and 5 bases from J; bases unmatched to any gene: 15. This CDR3 spans 15 amino acids. Germline V gene data show CDR1 as MNHNY and CDR2 as SVGAGI (reference sequence). CDR3 in amino acids: CATLRGVAGLETQYF. For the CDR3, the DNA is TGTGCCACCCTCCGGGGAGTAGCGGGACTTGAGACCCAGTACTTC.

The chain links TRBV5-4 to TRBJ2-1; 9 bases are shared with TRBD1. The CDR3 has 14 amino acids. V trimming: 2 bases; J trimming: 7 bases; junction bases outside the gene matches: 4. Germline V gene data show CDR1 as SGHNT and CDR2 as YYREEE (reference sequence). The CDR3 coding sequence is TGTGCCAGCAGCTTAGGACAGGGGAAGAATGAGCAGTTCTTC. It specifies CASSLGQGKNEQFF. The complete variable domain, with remaining parts taken from reference TRBV5-4 and TRBJ2-1, reads ETGVTQSPTHLIKTRGQQVTLRCSSQSGHNTVSWYQQALGQGPQFIFQYYREEENGRGNFPPRFSGLQFPNYSSELNVNALELDDSALYLCASSLGQGKNEQFFGPGTRLTVL.

V and J are TRBV10-3 and TRBJ2-7, with 10 positions matching TRBD1. Germline V gene sequence: CDR1 ENHRY, CDR2 SYGVKD. The V segment lost 7 bases and the J segment 1 base; nucleotides outside the gene matches: 4. The CDR3 is 14 amino acids. The CDR3: CAINPGQGSYEQYF. Written as DNA, the CDR3 is TGTGCCATCAACCCGGGACAGGGGTCCTACGAGCAGTACTTC.

This clone was seen only once. The chain recombines TRBV9 with TRBJ1-2; TRBD1 matches 7 bases. The J segment lost 7 bases and the V segment lost 7 bases, leaving 7 bases of the junction unmatched. Germline V gene data show CDR1 as SGDLS and CDR2 as YYNGEE. The CDR3 has 12 amino acids. CDR3 DNA: TGTGCCAGCGGTCTGACAGGGTTTGGCTACACCTTC. Translation gives CASGLTGFGYTF.

The V and J genes are TRBV5-1 and TRBJ2-6; TRBD2 matches 10 bases. The germline gives CDR1 SGHRS, CDR2 YFSETQ. The CDR3 has 18 residues. Germline trimming cut 3 bases from V and 4 bases from J; bases unmatched to any gene: 10. The CDR3 loop reads CASSWTAGGPTGANVLTF. The CDR3 coding sequence is TGCGCCAGCAGCTGGACAGCGGGAGGGCCGACCGGGGCCAACGTCCTGACTTTC.

CDR3 sequence: CASSSTATPYEQYF. The CDR3 nucleotides read TGTGCCAGCAGTTCCACAGCTACACCCTACGAGCAGTACTTC. The chain couples TRBV7-9 to TRBJ2-7, with no clear D. Deletions cut 6 bases from V and 2 bases from J, with 14 bases between. Germline CDR1 is SEHNR and CDR2 is FQNEAQ (reference sequence). The CDR3 covers 14 residues.

The chain employs TRBV11-3 and TRBJ2-2; D is possibly TRBD2 (6 bases). The V and J ends lost 7 bases and 3 bases respectively, with 15 bases between them. Per the germline V gene, CDR1 is SGHNT and CDR2 is YENEEA. This CDR3 spans 15 amino acids. The CDR3 here is CASTLRDSYTGELFF. In DNA, the CDR3 is TGTGCCAGCACCCTCCGGGACTCTTACACCGGGGAGCTGTTTTTT.

The chain carries TRBV9 and TRBJ2-2; 8 bases map to TRBD2. Losses at the gene ends were 4 bases for V and 2 bases for J; bases not matched to a gene: 10. This CDR3 has 17 amino acids. The germline V gene encodes CDR1 SGDLS and CDR2 YYNGEE. The CDR3 loop is CASSPRPSGSNTGELFF. The CDR3 DNA reads as TGTGCCAGCAGCCCCCGGCCCAGCGGGAGTAACACCGGGGAGCTGTTTTTT.

The CDR3, as DNA: TGTGCCAGCAGTCCGACAGGCCATGGGACTAGCGGGAGAAACAATGAGCAGTTCTTC. Its protein is CASSPTGHGTSGRNNEQFF. V and J are TRBV27 and TRBJ2-1; 14 bases map to TRBD2. The CDR3 length is 19 residues. V lost 5 bases, J lost 5 bases, and 14 bases stayed unmatched. Per germline, CDR1 MNHEY and CDR2 SMNVEV (reference sequence).

V is TRBV2 and J is TRBJ2-4; weak D call: TRBD2 (7 bases). This CDR3 has 15 amino acids. The germline V and J ends were trimmed by 2 bases and 6 bases, with 14 bases remaining between them. From germline, CDR1 is SNHLY and CDR2 FYNNEI. Written as DNA, the CDR3 is TGTGCCAGCAGTGAAATGGGGGGGCCCGGAAACATTCAGTACTTC. As protein: CASSEMGGPGNIQYF.

This chain links TRBV9 with TRBJ1-2; maybe TRBD1 (6 bases). Germline V gives CDR1 SGDLS, CDR2 YYNGEE. This CDR3 has 13 residues. Deletions cut 3 bases from V and 11 bases from J, with 17 bases between. The CDR3 DNA is TGTGCCAGCAGCGAGGGGGGGGCAGGGGAATACACCTTC. This encodes CASSEGGAGEYTF.

This clone has only a few counts. V gene TRBV7-9 combines with J gene TRBJ2-7, with 7 bases fitting TRBD2. There are 16 residues in the CDR3. V was clipped by 1 base and J by 2 bases; unmatched bases: 8. The germline gives CDR1 SEHNR, CDR2 FQNEAQ (reference sequence). In DNA, the CDR3 is TGTGCCAGCAGCTTAGGTGCTAGCGGATCAACCTACGAGCAGTACTTC. Translated: CASSLGASGSTYEQYF.

This chain uses TRBV7-3 with TRBJ1-2; D gene unclear. The CDR3 length is 19 residues. Germline V CDR1 and CDR2: SGHTA, FQGTGA. Trimming took off 0 bases at V and 2 bases at J, with 22 bases between the two ends. The CDR3 region is CASSLTGGTRSSDNYGYTF. CDR3 DNA sequence: TGTGCCAGCAGCTTAACCGGTGGCACCCGCTCCAGCGACAACTATGGCTACACCTTC.

This chain uses TRBV7-9 with TRBJ2-1; 8 nucleotides agree with TRBD2. CDR3 length: 17 amino acids. CDR1 is SEHNR and CDR2 is FQNEAQ in the germline V gene (reference sequence). The V and J ends lost 6 bases and 4 bases, in that order; junction bases with no gene match: 14. CDR3 loop: CASSGVASGLYYNEQFF. CDR3 nucleotides: TGTGCCAGCAGTGGGGTCGCTAGCGGGCTATATTACAATGAGCAGTTCTTC.

CDR3 nucleotide sequence: TGCGCCAGCAGCCAAGACTTAACCGGGACAGGGGAAGCGGGAAGGTTGACAGATACGCAGTATTTT. It encodes CASSQDLTGTGEAGRLTDTQYF. The V gene is TRBV4-3, the J gene TRBJ2-3; 10 bases are shared with TRBD1. Germline V gene lookup returns CDR1 LGHNA and CDR2 YSLEER. CDR3 length: 22 residues. Unmatched junction bases numbered 21, after V lost 0 bases and J lost 3 bases.

This chain joins TRBV29-1 and TRBJ1-5; D is unresolved. Trimming cost V 5 bases and J 0 bases, with 8 bases left between them. The length of the CDR3 is 13 residues. Germline CDR1 and CDR2: SQVTM and ANQGSEA. The CDR3 region has the DNA TGCAGCGTTAGACGGGATAGCAATCAGCCCCAGCATTTT. Translated, it gives CSVRRDSNQPQHF.

J is TRBJ2-7 and V is TRBV7-3, with 11 bases matching TRBD2. Germline CDR1 reads SGHTA; CDR2 reads FQGTGA. The V gene end was trimmed by 2 bases and the J gene end by 7 bases; junction bases not matched to a gene: 4. The CDR3 spans 14 residues. The CDR3 here is CASSLGTSGGEQYF. The CDR3 coding sequence is TGTGCCAGCAGCTTAGGGACTAGCGGAGGGGAGCAGTACTTC.

This clone was observed a single time. This rearrangement joins TRBV7-5 to TRBJ2-3; the table's D call TRBD2 went unverified against the DNA. TRBV7-5 is a recognized pseudogene. This CDR3 has 16 amino acids. CDR3 protein: CARSVRAGGGTDTQYF. The CDR3 nucleotides are TGTGCCAGAAGCGTGCGGGCGGGAGGGGGCACAGATACGCAGTATTTT.